Described below is a single T cell receptor (beta chain) sequence and its context. Its antigen is not identified. V shed 4 bases and J shed 5 bases, with 21 bases lying between them. The CDR3 extends over 17 amino acids. Per germline, CDR1 MDHEN and CDR2 SYDVKM. The data were taken from a study of cytomegalovirus exposure and HLA in healthy donors. Sequenced by immunoSEQ multiplex PCR; TCRdb stores in-frame clones only, minus some. The table shows 140,000 to 150,000 clones, with approximately 94% occurring only once. Findings of the study overall: Most sequenced TCRs were rare (though some public TCRs occurred in many donors).

The clonotype comes from a man aged 18 to 29 in good health and CMV-seropositive. This chain joins TRBV28 and TRBJ2-1, with TRBD2 as a possible D gene (6 bases). The sequencing sample was made of PBMCs. This CDR3 reads CASSSEFNTGGNNEQFF. Written as DNA, the CDR3 is TGTGCCAGCAGTTCAGAATTCAACACCGGGGGAAACAATGAGCAGTTCTTC.